The next 5 T cell receptor beta chains were all read from a single sample in a study of cytomegalovirus exposure and HLA in healthy donors. The PCR contained 60 Vbeta and 13 Jbeta primers. Sequencing used immunoSEQ multiplex PCR; TCRdb keeps in-frame clones, though not all of them. The sample lists around 93,000 clones, 78% seen once, with 2.5% to 4% in the top ten. What was sequenced was PBMCs. All receptors derive from a woman aged 40 to 55 in good health and CMV-seronegative.

The rearrangement links TRBV5-1 to TRBJ2-2; the match to TRBD1 covers 7 bases. The germline V gene has CDR1 SGHRS and CDR2 YFSETQ. Trimming took 4 bases from V and 3 from J; bases not matched to a gene: 3. The CDR3 covers 14 residues. CDR3 bases: TGCGCCAGCAGCCGTACAGGGGACACCGGGGAGCTGTTTTTT. Protein sequence: CASSRTGDTGELFF.

V gene TRBV19 combines with J gene TRBJ2-2; 10 bases match TRBD2. The CDR3 has 16 residues. Germline CDR1 reads LNHDA; CDR2 reads SQIVND (reference sequence). The V segment lost 6 bases and the J segment 8 bases; nucleotides outside the gene matches: 12. CDR3 residues: CASSRPSGRKNGELFF. The DNA of the CDR3 is TGTGCCAGTAGCCGCCCTAGCGGGAGAAAGAATGGGGAGCTGTTTTTT.

The chain's CDR3 is CASSLGAAINQPQHF. The CDR3 nucleotides read TGTGCCAGCAGTTTAGGCGCAGCGATCAATCAGCCCCAGCATTTT. The chain joins TRBV27 to TRBJ1-5; D not certain. CDR1 and CDR2 (germline): MNHEY, SMNVEV (reference sequence). Between the trimmed V and J ends, which lost 2 bases and 3 bases, there was a span of 11 bases. CDR3 size: 15 residues.

The J gene is TRBJ2-5, the V gene TRBV19; 7 bases match TRBD1. This CDR3 spans 15 amino acids. The V gene end was trimmed by 4 bases and the J gene end by 2 bases; junction bases not matched to a gene: 7. Looked up from germline, CDR1 is LNHDA and CDR2 is SQIVND (reference sequence). The CDR3 coding sequence is TGTGCCAGTAGTAAGACAGGGAGAACACAAGAGACCCAGTACTTC. It specifies CASSKTGRTQETQYF. Supplemented by reference TRBV19 and TRBJ2-5, the full variable domain reads DGGITQSPKYLFRKEGQNVTLSCEQNLNHDAMYWYRQDPGQGLRLIYYSQIVNDFQKGDIAEGYSVSREKKESFPLTVTSAQKNPTAFYLCASSKTGRTQETQYFGPGTRLLVL.

The chain joins TRBV18 to TRBJ1-1; no reliable D call. There are 11 residues in the CDR3. The germline CDR1 and CDR2 sequences are KGHSH and LQKENI. V lost 3 bases to trimming and J lost 8 bases, with 7 bases between them. CDR3 sequence reads: CASSPGEEAFF. In DNA form, the CDR3 reads TGTGCCAGCTCACCTGGGGAGGAAGCTTTCTTT.